The clone carrying this T cell receptor (beta chain) was recorded at least ten times. Its antigen is currently unknown. The CDR3 totals 12 residues. V shed 7 bases and J shed 4 bases, with 12 bases lying between them. CDR1 and CDR2 (germline): DFQATT, SNEGSKA (reference sequence). Researchers tagged individual cDNA molecules with unique molecular identifiers. Each CDR3 protein is one row after TCRdb ran MiXCR on the 5' RACE reads. The sample has tens of thousands of distinct CDR3 sequences; roughly 15% are singletons. This entry is derived from a study of early T cells in non-severe SARS-CoV-2 infection. About the study: Sequencing used unsorted whole-blood bulk RNA, so chains lack pairing.

Study observations and caveats: Sequences matched to VDJdb favored anti-spike CD8 responses, while private and CD4 specificities were missed.

This receptor was taken from an adult who was a healthcare worker with PCR-confirmed SARS-CoV-2 infection or an uninfected control (not recorded which). The input for sequencing was whole blood, taken at baseline. The chain links TRBV20-1 to TRBJ2-3; a weak D match, TRBD2 (6 bases). This CDR3 is CSGTPGADTQYF. The CDR3 coding sequence is TGCAGTGGAACGCCGGGAGCAGATACGCAGTATTTT.